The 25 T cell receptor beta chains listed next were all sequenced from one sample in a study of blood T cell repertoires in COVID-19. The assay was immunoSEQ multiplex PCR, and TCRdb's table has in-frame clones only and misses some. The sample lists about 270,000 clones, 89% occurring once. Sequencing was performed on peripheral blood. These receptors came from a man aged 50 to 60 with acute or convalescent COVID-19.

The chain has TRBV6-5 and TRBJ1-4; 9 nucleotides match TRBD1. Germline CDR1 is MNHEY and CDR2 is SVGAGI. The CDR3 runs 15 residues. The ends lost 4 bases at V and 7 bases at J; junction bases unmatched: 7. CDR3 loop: CASSSPGQGREKLFF. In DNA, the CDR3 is TGTGCCAGCAGTTCGCCGGGACAGGGACGTGAAAAACTGTTTTTT.

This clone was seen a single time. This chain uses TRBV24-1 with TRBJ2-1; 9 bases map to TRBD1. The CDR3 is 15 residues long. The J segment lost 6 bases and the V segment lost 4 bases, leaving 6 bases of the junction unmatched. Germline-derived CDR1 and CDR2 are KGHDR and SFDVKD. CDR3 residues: CATSDTGTGTNEQFF. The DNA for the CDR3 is TGTGCCACCAGTGACACCGGGACAGGGACCAATGAGCAGTTCTTC.

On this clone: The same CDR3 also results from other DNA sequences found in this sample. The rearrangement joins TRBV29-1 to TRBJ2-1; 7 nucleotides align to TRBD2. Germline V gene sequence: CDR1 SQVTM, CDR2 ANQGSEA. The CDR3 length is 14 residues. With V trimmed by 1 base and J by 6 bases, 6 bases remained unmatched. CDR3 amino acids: CSVEGLAALNEQFF. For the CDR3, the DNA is TGCAGCGTTGAAGGGCTAGCGGCTCTCAATGAGCAGTTCTTC.

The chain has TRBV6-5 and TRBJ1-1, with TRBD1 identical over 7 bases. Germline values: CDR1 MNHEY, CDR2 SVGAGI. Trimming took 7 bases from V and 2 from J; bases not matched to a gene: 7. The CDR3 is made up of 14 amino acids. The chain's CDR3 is CASTGRDRNTEAFF. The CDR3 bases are TGTGCCAGCACCGGGCGGGACAGAAACACTGAAGCTTTCTTT.

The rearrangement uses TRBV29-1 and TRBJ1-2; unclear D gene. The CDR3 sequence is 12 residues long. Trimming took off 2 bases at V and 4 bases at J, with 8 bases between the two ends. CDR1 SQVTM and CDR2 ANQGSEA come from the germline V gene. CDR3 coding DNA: TGCAGCGTTGAAAGCTTCCCCTATGGCTACACCTTC. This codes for CSVESFPYGYTF.

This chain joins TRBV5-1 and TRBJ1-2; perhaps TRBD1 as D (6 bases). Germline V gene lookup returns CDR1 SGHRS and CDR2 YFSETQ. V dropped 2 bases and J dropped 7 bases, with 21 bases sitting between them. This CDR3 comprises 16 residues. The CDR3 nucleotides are TGCGCCAGCAGCTTTAACCTTGTGGACAGTTGGGCTGGCTACACCTTC. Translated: CASSFNLVDSWAGYTF. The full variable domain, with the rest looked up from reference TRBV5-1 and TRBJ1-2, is KAGVTQTPRYLIKTRGQQVTLSCSPISGHRSVSWYQQTPGQGLQFLFEYFSETQRNKGNFPGRFSGRQFSNSRSEMNVSTLELGDSALYLCASSFNLVDSWAGYTFGSGTRLTVV.

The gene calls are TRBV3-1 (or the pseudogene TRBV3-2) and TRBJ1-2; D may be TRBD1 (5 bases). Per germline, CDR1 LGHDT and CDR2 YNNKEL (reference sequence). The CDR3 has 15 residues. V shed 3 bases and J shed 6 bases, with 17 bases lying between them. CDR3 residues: CASSHDGQIGNGYTF. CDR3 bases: TGTGCCAGCAGCCATGACGGACAAATTGGAAATGGCTACACCTTC.

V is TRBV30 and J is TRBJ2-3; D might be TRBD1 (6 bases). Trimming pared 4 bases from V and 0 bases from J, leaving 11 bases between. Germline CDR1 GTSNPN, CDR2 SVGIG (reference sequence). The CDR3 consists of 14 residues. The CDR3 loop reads CAWNPTGSTDTQYF. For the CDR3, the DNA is TGTGCCTGGAACCCTACAGGGAGCACAGATACGCAGTATTTT.

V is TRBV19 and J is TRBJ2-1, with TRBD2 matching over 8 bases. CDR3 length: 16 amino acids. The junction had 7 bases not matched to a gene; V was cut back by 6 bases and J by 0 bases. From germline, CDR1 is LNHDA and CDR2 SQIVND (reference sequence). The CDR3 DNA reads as TGTGCCAGTAGCCGGACTAGCTCAAGCTCCTACAATGAGCAGTTCTTC. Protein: CASSRTSSSSYNEQFF.

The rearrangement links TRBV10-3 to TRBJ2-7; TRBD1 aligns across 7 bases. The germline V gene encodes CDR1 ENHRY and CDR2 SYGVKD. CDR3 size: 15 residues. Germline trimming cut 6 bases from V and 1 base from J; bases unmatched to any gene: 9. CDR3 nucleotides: TGTGCCATCAGGAAGTCCGGGACAGCGTCCTACGAGCAGTACTTC. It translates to CAIRKSGTASYEQYF.

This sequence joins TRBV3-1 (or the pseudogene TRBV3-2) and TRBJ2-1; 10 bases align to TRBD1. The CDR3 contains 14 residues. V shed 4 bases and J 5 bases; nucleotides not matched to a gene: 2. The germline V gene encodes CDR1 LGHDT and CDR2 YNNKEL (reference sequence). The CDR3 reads CASSRTGGDNEQFF. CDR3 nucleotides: TGTGCCAGCAGCCGGACAGGGGGGGACAATGAGCAGTTCTTC.

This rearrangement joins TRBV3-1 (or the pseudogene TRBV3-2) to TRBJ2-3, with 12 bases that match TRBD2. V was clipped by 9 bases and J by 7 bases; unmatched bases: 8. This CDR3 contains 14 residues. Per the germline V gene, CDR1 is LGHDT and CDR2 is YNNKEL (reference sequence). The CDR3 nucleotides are TGTGCCAGTACGACTAGCGGGGGACTAAATACGCAGTATTTT. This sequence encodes CASTTSGGLNTQYF.

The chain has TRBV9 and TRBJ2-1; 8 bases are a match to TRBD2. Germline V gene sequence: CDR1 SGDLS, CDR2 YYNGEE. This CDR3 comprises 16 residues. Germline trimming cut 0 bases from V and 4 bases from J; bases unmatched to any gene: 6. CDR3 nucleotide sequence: TGTGCCAGCAGCGTAGTTGGGCGGGGGGATTACAATGAGCAGTTCTTC. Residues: CASSVVGRGDYNEQFF.

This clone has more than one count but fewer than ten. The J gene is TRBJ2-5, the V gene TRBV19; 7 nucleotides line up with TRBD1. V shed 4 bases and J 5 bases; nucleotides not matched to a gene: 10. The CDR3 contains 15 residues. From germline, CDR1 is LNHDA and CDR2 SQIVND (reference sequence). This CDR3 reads CASSTNKGAMETQYF. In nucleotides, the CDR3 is TGTGCCAGTAGTACCAATAAGGGGGCGATGGAGACCCAGTACTTC.

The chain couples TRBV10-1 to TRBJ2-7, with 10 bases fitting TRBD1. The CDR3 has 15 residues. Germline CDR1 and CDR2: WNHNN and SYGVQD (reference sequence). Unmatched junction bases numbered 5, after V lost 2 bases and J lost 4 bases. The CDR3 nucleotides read TGCGCCAGCAGTGAGCCCGGACAGGGGGTTTACGAGCAGTACTTC. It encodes CASSEPGQGVYEQYF.

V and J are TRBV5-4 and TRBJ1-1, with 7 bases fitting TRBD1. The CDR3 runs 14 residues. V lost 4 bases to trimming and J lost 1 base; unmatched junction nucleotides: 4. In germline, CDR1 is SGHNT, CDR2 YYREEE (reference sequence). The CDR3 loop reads CASSRDRANTEAFF. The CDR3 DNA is TGTGCCAGCAGCCGCGACAGGGCGAACACTGAAGCTTTCTTT.

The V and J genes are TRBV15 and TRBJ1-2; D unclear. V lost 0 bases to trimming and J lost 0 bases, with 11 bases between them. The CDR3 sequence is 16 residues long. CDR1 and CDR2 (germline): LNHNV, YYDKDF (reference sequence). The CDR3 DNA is TGTGCCACCAGCAGAGACTACGTCGGGGCTAACTATGGCTACACCTTC. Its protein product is CATSRDYVGANYGYTF.

CDR3 protein: CATSGHPTDTQYF. DNA of the CDR3: TGTGCCACTTCGGGACACCCCACAGATACGCAGTATTTT. The chain uses TRBV6-5 and TRBJ2-3; tentatively, D is TRBD1 (6 bases). Trimming shortened V by 10 bases and J by 2 bases, and 13 bases separated the two germline ends. CDR1 and CDR2 from the germline V gene are MNHEY and SVGAGI. This CDR3 is built from 13 residues.

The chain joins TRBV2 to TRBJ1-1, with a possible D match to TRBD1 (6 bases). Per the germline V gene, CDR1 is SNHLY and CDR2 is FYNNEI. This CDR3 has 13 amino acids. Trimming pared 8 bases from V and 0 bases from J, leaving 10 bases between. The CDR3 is CASATGLNTEAFF. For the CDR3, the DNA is TGTGCCAGCGCCACAGGGTTGAACACTGAAGCTTTCTTT.

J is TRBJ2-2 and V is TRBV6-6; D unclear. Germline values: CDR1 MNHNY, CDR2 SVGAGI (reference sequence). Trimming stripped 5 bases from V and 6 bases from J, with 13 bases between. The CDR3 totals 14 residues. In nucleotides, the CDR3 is TGTGCCAGCAGTCCCCCCTTAGAGGCCGGGGAGCTGTTTTTT. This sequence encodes CASSPPLEAGELFF.

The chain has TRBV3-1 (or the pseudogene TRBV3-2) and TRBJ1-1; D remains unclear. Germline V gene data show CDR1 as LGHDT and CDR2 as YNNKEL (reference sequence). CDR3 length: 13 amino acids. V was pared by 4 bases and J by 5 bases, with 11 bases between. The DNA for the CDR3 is TGTGCCAGCAGCCTCGGGGTGAGGACTGAAGCTTTCTTT. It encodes CASSLGVRTEAFF.

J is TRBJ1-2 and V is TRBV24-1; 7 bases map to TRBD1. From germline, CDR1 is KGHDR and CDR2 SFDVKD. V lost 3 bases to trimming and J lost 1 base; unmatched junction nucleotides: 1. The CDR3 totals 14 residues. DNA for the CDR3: TGTGCCACCAGTGATAGGGACAGTAACTATGGCTACACCTTC. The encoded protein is CATSDRDSNYGYTF.

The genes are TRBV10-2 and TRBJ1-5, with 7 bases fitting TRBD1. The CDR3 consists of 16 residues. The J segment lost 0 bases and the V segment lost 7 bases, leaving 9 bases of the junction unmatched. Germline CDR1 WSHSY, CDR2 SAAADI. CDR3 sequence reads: CASTPPGTASNQPQHF. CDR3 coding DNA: TGCGCCAGCACCCCCCCCGGGACAGCTAGCAATCAGCCCCAGCATTTT.

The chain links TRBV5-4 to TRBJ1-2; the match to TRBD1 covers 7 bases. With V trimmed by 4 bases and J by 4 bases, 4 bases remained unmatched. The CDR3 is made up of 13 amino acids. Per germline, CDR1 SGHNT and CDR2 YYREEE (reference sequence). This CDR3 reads CASSEGQIYGYTF. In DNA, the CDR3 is TGTGCCAGCAGCGAGGGACAGATCTATGGCTACACCTTC. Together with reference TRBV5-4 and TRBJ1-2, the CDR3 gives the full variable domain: ETGVTQSPTHLIKTRGQQVTLRCSSQSGHNTVSWYQQALGQGPQFIFQYYREEENGRGNFPPRFSGLQFPNYSSELNVNALELDDSALYLCASSEGQIYGYTFGSGTRLTVV.

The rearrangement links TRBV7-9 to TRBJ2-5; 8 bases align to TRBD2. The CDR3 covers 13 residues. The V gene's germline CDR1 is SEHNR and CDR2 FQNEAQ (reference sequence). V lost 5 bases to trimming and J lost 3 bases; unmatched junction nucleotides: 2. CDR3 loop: CASSQAGEETQYF. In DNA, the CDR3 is TGTGCCAGCAGCCAAGCGGGAGAAGAGACCCAGTACTTC.